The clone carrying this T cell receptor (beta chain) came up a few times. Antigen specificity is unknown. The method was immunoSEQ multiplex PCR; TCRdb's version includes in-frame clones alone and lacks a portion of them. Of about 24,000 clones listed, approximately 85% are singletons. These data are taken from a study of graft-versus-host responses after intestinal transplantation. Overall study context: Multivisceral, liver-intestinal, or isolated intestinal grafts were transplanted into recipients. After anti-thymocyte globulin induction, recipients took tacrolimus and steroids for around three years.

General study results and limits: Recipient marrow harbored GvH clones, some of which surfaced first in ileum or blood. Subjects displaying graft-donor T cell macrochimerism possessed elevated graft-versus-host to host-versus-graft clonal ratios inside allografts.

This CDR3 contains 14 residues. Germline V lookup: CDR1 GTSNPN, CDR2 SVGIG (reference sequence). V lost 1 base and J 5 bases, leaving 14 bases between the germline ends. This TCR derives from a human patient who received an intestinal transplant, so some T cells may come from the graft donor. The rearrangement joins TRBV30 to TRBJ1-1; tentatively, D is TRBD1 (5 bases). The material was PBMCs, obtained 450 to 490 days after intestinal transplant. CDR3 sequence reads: CAWSAGTVGTEAFF. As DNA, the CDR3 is TGTGCCTGGAGTGCCGGGACGGTGGGGACTGAAGCTTTCTTT. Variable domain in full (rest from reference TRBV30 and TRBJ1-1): SQTIHQWPATLVQPVGSPLSLECTVEGTSNPNLYWYRQAAGRGLQLLFYSVGIGQISSEVPQNLSASRPQDRQFILSSKKLLLSDSGFYLCAWSAGTVGTEAFFGQGTRLTVV.